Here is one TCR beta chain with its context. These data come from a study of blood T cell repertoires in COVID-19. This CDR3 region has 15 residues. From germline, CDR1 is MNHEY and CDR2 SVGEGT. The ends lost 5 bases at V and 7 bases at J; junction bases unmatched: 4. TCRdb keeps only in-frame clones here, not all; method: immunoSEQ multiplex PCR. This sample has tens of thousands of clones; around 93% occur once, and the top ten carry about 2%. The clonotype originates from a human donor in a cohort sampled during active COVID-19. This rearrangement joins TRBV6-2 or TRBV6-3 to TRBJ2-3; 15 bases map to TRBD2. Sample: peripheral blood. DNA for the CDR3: TGTGCCAGCAGTGGACTAGCGGGAGGGCCGTATACGCAGTATTTT. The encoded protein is CASSGLAGGPYTQYF.